This T cell receptor beta chain emerged from a study of molecular identifiers for immune sequencing clone quantification. Study-level findings and limits: Barcode-sharing identical TCR molecules could underestimate highly expanded clone sizes. Among effectors, clones above 20 RNA copies held over 97% of molecules; among naive cells, under 1%. Spiked Jurkat TCR RNA equivalent to one cell reportedly surfaced among approximately 990,000 naive cells.

TCRdb re-called the PCR reads through MiXCR, storing one row per CDR3 protein. The data hold tens of thousands of distinct CDR3 sequences, with 15% to 20% observed a single time. To note about this clonotype: Its antigen remains unidentified. A read error may be the cause here, since a much bigger clone is one base away.

The CD8+CD4-CCR7+CD45RA+ phenotype defined the sorted naive CD8 T cells. The germline gives CDR1 MNHEY, CDR2 SVGEGT. This CDR3 has 14 residues. The sequenced sample consisted of naive CD8+ T cells from blood, with Jurkat cell RNA spiked in. The subset: FACS-sorted CD8+CD4-CCR7+CD45RA+ naive T cells. The chain is built from TRBV6-2 or TRBV6-3 and TRBJ1-1, with D hard to call. The sequence derives from a human donor in good health. Some libraries in this study had Jurkat cell RNA spiked in. The CDR3 nucleotides are TGTGCCAGCCGTTACCCGGTTACGAACACTGAAGCTTTCTTT. Encoded protein: CASRYPVTNTEAFF.